This T cell receptor beta chain was sequenced in a study of cytomegalovirus exposure and HLA in healthy donors. Study outcomes and limitations: According to the study, about 180 TCR beta chains were cytomegalovirus-associated.

This CDR3 is 14 amino acids long. V was pared by 4 bases and J by 2 bases, with 4 bases of the junction left unmatched. Per germline, CDR1 SGDLS and CDR2 YYNGEE. The PCR employed 60 Vbeta primers together with 13 Jbeta primers. Generated by immunoSEQ multiplex PCR, the TCRdb table keeps only in-frame clones and is missing some. This sample yields about 220,000 clones, of which 60% to 80% are seen a single time; 1.8% belongs to the top ten. Concerning this clone: Its target is unknown.

The clonotype was recovered from a male donor in good health and CMV-seronegative. The chain combines TRBV9 with TRBJ2-3; 7 bases align to TRBD2. Material: PBMCs. CDR3 amino acids: CASSPGTTTDTQYF. The CDR3 DNA reads TGTGCCAGCAGCCCCGGGACTACCACAGATACGCAGTATTTT.